This entry describes one T cell receptor beta chain. The antigen is undetermined. J gave up 3 bases and V 3 bases, and 9 bases lay outside the gene matches. In germline, CDR1 is LNHNV, CDR2 YYDKDF (reference sequence). The length of the CDR3 is 16 residues. The sample comes from a study of T cell responses to AZD1222 COVID-19 vaccine. Findings and limits, study-wide: The donor group comprised mostly white British people and more females; the analysis possibly underestimated clonal diversity.

Profiling relied on immunoSEQ multiplex PCR, and the TCRdb table lists in-frame clones only, not all of them. The data contain about 150,000 clones, around 87% of them singletons. The starting material was peripheral blood, obtained on day 0 of AZD1222 vaccination. This sequence was found in an adult in good health. This chain links TRBV15 with TRBJ2-3, with 7 bases that match TRBD2. The CDR3 coding sequence is TGTGCCACCAGCAGGGATCTGTCGGGGGGTACAGATACGCAGTATTTT. Its protein product is CATSRDLSGGTDTQYF. The complete variable domain, with remaining parts taken from reference TRBV15 and TRBJ2-3, reads DAMVIQNPRYQVTQFGKPVTLSCSQTLNHNVMYWYQQKSSQAPKLLFHYYDKDFNNEADTPDNFQSRRPNTSFCFLDIRSPGLGDTAMYLCATSRDLSGGTDTQYFGPGTRLTVL.